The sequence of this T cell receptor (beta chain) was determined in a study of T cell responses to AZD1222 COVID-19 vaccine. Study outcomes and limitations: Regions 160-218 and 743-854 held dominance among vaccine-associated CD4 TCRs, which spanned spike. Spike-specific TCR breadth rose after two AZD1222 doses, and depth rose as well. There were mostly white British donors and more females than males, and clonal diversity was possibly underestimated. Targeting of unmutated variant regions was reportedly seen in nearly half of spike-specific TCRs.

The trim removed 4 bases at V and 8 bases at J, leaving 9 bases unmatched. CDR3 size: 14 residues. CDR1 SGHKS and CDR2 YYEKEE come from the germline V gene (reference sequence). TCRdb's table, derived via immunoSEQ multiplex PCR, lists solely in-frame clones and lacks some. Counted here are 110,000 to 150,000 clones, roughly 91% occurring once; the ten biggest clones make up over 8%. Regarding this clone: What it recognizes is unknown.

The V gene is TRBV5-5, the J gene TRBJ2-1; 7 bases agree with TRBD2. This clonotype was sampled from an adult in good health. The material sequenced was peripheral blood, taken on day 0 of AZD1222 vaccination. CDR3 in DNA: TGTGCCAGCAGCGTTTGGGGAGGGGTCGATGAGCAGTTCTTC. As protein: CASSVWGGVDEQFF.